This TCR beta chain was recorded in a study of technical replicates of blood from a handful of donors. The CDR3 extends over 13 amino acids. Trimming cost V 7 bases and J 3 bases; bases outside gene matches: 6. CDR1 is SGHRS and CDR2 is YFSETQ in the germline V gene. The data were produced by immunoSEQ multiplex PCR, yet TCRdb's version contains in-frame clones alone and is incomplete. Of 56,000 or so clones listed, 90% to 95% are singletons. The genes are TRBV5-1 and TRBJ2-5, with TRBD2 identical over 7 bases. This receptor was identified in a human donor in good health. Some clones in this sample may be carry-over from other donors' samples. The sequencing input was PBMCs. The CDR3, as DNA: TGCGCCAGCGGGGACTACCTAGAAGAGACCCAGTACTTC. The encoded protein is CASGDYLEETQYF.